This TCR beta chain was captured in a study of cytomegalovirus exposure and HLA in healthy donors. Study-wide points: Several of the most significant clusters appeared, in a later analysis, to be linked to common viral pathogens.

The PCR contained 60 Vbeta and 13 Jbeta primers. This table comes from immunoSEQ multiplex PCR, and its TCRdb copy is limited to in-frame clones, with some not included. The sample shows 150,000 to 200,000 clones, around 67% of them seen only once. This CDR3 spans 15 amino acids. V shed 5 bases and J shed 2 bases, with 14 bases lying between them. Germline V gene sequence: CDR1 SEHNR, CDR2 FQNEAQ (reference sequence). Turning to this clone: As yet, its antigen is unknown.

The chain carries TRBV7-9 and TRBJ2-3, with D maybe TRBD2 (6 bases). Specimen: PBMCs. This TCR was recovered from a woman aged 18-30 years in good health and CMV-seropositive. The CDR3 sequence is CASSIRDLNTDTQYF. The CDR3 DNA reads TGTGCCAGCAGCATCCGGGACTTAAACACAGATACGCAGTATTTT.